This T cell receptor beta chain was identified in a study of regulatory T cells in long-lasting Graves disease. Time point described: newly diagnosed GD, antithyroid drugs for less than 3 months. Isolated PBMC RNA provided the starting material for the TCR library. A blood draw put around 9 milliliters of peripheral blood into EDTA tubes. Researchers made TCR beta libraries by using iRepertoire HTBI primers and running Arm-PCR on CDR3 regions. TCRdb re-called the multiplex PCR reads through MiXCR, storing one row per CDR3 protein. The data contain approximately 560,000 distinct CDR3 sequences, about 16% of them singletons. CDR3 size: 15 residues. The germline V gene encodes CDR1 SGHVS and CDR2 FNYEAQ. J was trimmed by 2 bases and V by 5 bases; bases with no gene match: 9. A further study also used this sample, focusing on T cells in Graves' hyperthyroidism and ophthalmopathy. From that paper: HTBI primers were employed in a first-round RT-PCR of the TCR CDR3.

The sequences come from peripheral blood mononuclear cells (PBMCs), collected at new diagnosis, from a patient treated with antithyroid drugs. The chain is built from TRBV7-6 and TRBJ2-7, with 7 bases aligning to TRBD1. The clonotype was recovered from a man in his late teens or twenties with Graves disease. CDR3 residues: CASSARPGQPYEQYF. CDR3 sequence (DNA): TGTGCCAGCAGCGCTCGACCGGGACAGCCCTACGAGCAGTACTTC.